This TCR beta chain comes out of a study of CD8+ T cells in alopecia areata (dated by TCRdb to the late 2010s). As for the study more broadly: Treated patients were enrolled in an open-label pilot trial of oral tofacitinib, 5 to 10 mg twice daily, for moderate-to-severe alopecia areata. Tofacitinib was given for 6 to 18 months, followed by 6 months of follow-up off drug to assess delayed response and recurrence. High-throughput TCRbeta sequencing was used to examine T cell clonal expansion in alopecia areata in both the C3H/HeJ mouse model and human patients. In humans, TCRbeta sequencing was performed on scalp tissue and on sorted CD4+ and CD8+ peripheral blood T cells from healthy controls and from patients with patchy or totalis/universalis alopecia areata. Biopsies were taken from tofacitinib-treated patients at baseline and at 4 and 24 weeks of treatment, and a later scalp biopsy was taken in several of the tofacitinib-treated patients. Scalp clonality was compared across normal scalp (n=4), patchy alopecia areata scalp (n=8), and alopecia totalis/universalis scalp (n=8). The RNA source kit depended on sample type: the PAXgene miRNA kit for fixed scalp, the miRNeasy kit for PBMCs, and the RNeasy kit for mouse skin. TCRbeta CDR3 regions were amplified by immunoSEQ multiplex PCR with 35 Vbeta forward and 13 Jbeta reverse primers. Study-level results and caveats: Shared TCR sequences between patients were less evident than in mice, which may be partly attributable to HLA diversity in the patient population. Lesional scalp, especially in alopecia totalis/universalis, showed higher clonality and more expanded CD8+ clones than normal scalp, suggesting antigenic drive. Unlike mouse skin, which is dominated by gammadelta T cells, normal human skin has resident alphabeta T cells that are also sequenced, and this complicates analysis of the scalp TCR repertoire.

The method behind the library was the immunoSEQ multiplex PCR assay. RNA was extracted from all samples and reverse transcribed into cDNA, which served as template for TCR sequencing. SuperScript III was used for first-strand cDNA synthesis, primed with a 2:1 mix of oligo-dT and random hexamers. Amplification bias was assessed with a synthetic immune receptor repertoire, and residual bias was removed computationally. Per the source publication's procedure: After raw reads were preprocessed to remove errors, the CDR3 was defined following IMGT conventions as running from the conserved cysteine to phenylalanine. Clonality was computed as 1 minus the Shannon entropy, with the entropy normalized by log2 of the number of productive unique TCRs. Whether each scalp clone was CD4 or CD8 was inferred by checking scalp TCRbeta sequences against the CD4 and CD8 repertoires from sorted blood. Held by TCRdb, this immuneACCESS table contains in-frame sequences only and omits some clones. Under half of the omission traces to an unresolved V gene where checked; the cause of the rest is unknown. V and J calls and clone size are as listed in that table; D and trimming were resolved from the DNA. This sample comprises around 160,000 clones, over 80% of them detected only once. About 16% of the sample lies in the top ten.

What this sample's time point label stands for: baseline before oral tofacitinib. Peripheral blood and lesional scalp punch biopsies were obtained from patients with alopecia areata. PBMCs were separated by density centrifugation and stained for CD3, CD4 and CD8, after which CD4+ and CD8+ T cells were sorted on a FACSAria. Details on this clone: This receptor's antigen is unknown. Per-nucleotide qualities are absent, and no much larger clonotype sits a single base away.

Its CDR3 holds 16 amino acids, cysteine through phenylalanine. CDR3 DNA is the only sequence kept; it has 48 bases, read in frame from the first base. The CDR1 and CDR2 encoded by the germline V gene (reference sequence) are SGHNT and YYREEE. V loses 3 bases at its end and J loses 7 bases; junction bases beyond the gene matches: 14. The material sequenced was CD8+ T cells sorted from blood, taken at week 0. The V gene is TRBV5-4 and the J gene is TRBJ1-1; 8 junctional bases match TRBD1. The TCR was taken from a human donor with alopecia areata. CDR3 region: CASSWGPGTGPLEAFF. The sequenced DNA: TGTGCCAGCAGCTGGGGTCCCGGGACAGGACCTCTTGAAGCTTTCTTT.